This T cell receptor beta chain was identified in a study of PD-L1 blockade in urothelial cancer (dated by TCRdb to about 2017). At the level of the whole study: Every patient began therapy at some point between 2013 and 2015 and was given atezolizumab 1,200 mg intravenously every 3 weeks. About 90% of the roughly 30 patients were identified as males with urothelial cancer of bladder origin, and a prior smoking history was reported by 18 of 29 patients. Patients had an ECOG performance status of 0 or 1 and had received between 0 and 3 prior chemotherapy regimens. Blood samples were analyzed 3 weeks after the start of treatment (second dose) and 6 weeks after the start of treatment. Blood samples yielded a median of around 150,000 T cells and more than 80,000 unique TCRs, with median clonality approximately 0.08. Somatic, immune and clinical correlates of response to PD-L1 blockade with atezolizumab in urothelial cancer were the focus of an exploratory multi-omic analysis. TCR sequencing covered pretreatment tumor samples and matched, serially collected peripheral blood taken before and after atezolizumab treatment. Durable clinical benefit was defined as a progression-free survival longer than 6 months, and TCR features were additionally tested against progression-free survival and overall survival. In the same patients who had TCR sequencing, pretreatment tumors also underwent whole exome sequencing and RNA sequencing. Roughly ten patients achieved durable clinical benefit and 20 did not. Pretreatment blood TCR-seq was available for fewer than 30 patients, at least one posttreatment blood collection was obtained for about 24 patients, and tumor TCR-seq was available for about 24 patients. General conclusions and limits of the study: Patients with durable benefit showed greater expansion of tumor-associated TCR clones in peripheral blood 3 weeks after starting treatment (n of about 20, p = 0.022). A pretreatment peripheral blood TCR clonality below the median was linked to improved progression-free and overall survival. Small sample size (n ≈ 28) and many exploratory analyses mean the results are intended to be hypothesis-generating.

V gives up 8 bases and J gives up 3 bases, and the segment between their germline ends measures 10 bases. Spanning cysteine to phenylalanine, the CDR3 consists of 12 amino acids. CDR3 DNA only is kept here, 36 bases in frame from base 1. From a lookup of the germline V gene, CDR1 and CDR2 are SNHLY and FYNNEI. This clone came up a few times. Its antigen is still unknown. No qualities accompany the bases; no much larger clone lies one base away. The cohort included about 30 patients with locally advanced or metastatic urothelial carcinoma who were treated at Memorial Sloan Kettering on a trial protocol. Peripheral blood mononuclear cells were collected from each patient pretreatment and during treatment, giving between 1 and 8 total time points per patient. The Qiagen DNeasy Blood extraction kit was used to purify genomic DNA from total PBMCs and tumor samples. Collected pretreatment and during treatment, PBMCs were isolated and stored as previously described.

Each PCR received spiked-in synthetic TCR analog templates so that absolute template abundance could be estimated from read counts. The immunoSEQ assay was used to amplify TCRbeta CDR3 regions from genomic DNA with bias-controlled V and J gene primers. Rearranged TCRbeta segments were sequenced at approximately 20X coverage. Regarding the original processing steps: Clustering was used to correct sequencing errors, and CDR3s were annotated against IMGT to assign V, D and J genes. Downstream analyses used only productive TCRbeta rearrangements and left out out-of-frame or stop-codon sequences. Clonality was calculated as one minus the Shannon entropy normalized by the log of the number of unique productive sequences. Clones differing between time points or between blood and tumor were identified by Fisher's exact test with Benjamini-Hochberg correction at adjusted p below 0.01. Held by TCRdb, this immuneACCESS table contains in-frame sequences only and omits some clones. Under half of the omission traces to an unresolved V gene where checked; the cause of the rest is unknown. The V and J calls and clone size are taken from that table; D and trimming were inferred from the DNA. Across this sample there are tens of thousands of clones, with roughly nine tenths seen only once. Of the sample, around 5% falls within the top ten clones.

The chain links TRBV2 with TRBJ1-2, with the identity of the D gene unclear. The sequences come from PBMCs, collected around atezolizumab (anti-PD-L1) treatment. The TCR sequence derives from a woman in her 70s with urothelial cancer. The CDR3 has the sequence CASVTADYGYTF. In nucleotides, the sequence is TGTGCCAGCGTTACAGCCGACTATGGCTACACCTTC.